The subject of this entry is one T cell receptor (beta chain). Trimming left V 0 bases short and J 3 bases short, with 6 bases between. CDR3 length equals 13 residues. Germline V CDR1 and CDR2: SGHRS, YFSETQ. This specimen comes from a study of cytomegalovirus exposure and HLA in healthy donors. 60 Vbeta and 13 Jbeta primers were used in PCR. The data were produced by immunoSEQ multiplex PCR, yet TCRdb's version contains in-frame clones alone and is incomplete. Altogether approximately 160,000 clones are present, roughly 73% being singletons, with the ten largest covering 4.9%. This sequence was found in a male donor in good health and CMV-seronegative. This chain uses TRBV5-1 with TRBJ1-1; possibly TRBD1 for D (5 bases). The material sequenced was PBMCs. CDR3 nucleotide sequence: TGCGCCAGCAGCTTGGGGGGGGACACTGAAGCTTTCTTT. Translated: CASSLGGDTEAFF.